Listed below are T cell receptor beta chains from one sample, sequenced in a study of CD8+ T cells in alopecia areata. Using immunoSEQ multiplex PCR, the repertoire was profiled, and TCRdb retains in-frame clones only, with some absent. The table lists 75,000 to 100,000 clones, 41% of them singletons. Material: CD4+ T cells sorted from blood. The origin of the receptors is a human donor with alopecia areata. Both conserved end residues are part of each CDR3. D genes are given only for firm matches. Size values are once, few and many counts, or a class for expanded clones, and some rows have none.

TRBD1	.	TRBJ2-7	TRBV7-2	TGTGCCAGCAGCCCATCCGGGACAGGGCTTTACGAGCAGTACTTC	CASSPSGTGLYEQYF
.	.	TRBJ1-2	TRBV6-6	TGTGCCAGCAGTTACTCCCAGCCTGAGCGAGGCTACACCTTC	CASSYSQPERGYTF
.	few	TRBJ2-4	TRBV29-1	TGCAGCGTTGAAGCAACACAGAAAAACATTCAGTACTTC	CSVEATQKNIQYF
.	once	TRBJ1-2	TRBV30	TGTGCCTGGAGTGCTGGGGGAATTGCTAGTGGCTACACCTTC	CAWSAGGIASGYTF
TRBD1	.	TRBJ2-7	TRBV30	TGTGCCTGGAGCATACCGGGACAGGGCGCCTACGAGCAGTACTTC	CAWSIPGQGAYEQYF
.	.	TRBJ2-7	TRBV11-2	TGTGCCAGCAGCCTAACGCAGGGGAACCCCCACGAGCAGTACTTC	CASSLTQGNPHEQYF
.	.	TRBJ1-4	TRBV20-1	TGCAGTGCTAGAGGCTTCGAAAAACTGTTTTTT	CSARGFEKLFF
TRBD2	.	TRBJ2-3	TRBV14	TGTGCCAGCAGCCCCGGACTAGCGGGCTCCAGGGAGTATTTT	CASSPGLAGSREYF
.	.	TRBJ2-3	TRBV11-3	TGTGCCAGCAGCTTAGACTTATCTAGCACAGATACGCAGTATTTT	CASSLDLSSTDTQYF
.	few	TRBJ2-7	TRBV30	TGTGCCTGGAGTAAGCTCTACGAGCAGTACTTC	CAWSKLYEQYF
.	.	TRBJ1-4	TRBV30	TGTGCCTGGAGACCTGACAGAGTTAATGAAAAACTGTTTTTT	CAWRPDRVNEKLFF
TRBD1	few	TRBJ2-7	TRBV10-3	TGTGCCATCAGTGAGGGGGGACAGGTTTACTACGAGCAGTACTTC	CAISEGGQVYYEQYF
.	few	TRBJ1-5	TRBV7-2	TGTGCCAGCAGCTTAGCCGGAAGACAGATTAGCAATCAGCCCCAGCATTTT	CASSLAGRQISNQPQHF
.	.	TRBJ2-7	TRBV4-2	TGTGCCAGCAGCCAAGATTTTCGAATTGGGCAGTCCTTTTCCTACGAGCAGTACTTC	CASSQDFRIGQSFSYEQYF
.	.	TRBJ1-5	TRBV30	TGTGCCTGGAGTATGAGTAGCAATCAGCCCCAGCATTTT	CAWSMSSNQPQHF
TRBD2	few	TRBJ2-1	TRBV5-4	TGTGCCAGCACCCCCGCCATGTGGGGGGGAGGCAATGAGCAGTTCTTC	CASTPAMWGGGNEQFF